One sample yielded the 18 T cell receptor beta chains listed below, sequenced in a study of T-cell memory formation after mild COVID-19. MiXCR, applied by TCRdb to the 5' RACE reads, yields one record per CDR3 protein. The table records 150,000 to 200,000 distinct CDR3 sequences, around a tenth of them present only once. The sample consisted of PBMCs or a T cell subset sorted from them (not recorded which). These receptors came from a man aged 18 to 30 who had mild COVID-19 (a few samples of this study predate the infection). Cell type and time point are not known.

This clonotype was observed at least ten times. The chain has TRBV24-1 and TRBJ2-3; 8 bases fit TRBD2. CDR1 is KGHDR, CDR2 SFDVKD, per germline. Trimming cost V 0 bases and J 3 bases; bases outside gene matches: 4. The CDR3 is 16 amino acids. The CDR3 DNA is TGTGCCACCAGTGATTTGCGGCGGGGGGTTACAGATACGCAGTATTTT. This encodes CATSDLRRGVTDTQYF.

This chain connects TRBV18 to TRBJ2-2, with D tentatively TRBD1 or TRBD2 (5 bases each). The CDR3 loop spans 16 amino acids. Trimming left V 4 bases short and J 0 bases short, with 12 bases between. Germline V lookup: CDR1 KGHSH, CDR2 LQKENI. In DNA, the CDR3 is TGTGCCAGCTCACTGACAAGGGGAGCGAACACCGGGGAGCTGTTTTTT. This encodes CASSLTRGANTGELFF.

This clonotype was seen many times. J is TRBJ1-1 and V is TRBV2, with 8 bases lining up with TRBD1. V was clipped by 8 bases and J by 1 base; unmatched bases: 3. The CDR3 has 13 residues. CDR1 and CDR2 (germline): SNHLY, FYNNEI. This CDR3 reads CASGQGENTEAFF. In nucleotides, the CDR3 is TGTGCCAGCGGACAGGGTGAGAACACTGAAGCTTTCTTT.

The V call is TRBV5-1, the J call TRBJ2-5; 8 bases agree with TRBD1. Germline CDR1 SGHRS, CDR2 YFSETQ. This CDR3 spans 15 amino acids. Germline trimming cut 4 bases from V and 1 base from J; bases unmatched to any gene: 6. This CDR3 is CASSGQGQPQETQYF. The CDR3, as DNA: TGCGCCAGCAGCGGACAGGGACAGCCCCAAGAGACCCAGTACTTC.

V usage is TRBV28 and J usage is TRBJ2-6; D is possibly TRBD1 (6 bases). Trimming shortened V by 7 bases and J by 10 bases, and 14 bases separated the two germline ends. CDR3 length: 13 amino acids. Germline values: CDR1 MDHEN, CDR2 SYDVKM. CDR3 coding DNA: TGTGCCAGCAAGGCGCGGCAGGGGAACGTCCTGACTTTC. Protein: CASKARQGNVLTF.

A word on this clonotype: Germline is not matched at one junction end, which may reflect a read error. The chain carries TRBV6-1 and TRBJ1-2; no firm D call. The CDR3 covers 12 residues. The V gene's germline CDR1 is MNHNS and CDR2 SASEGT. The CDR3 bases are TGTGCCAGCAGTGAAGCGAACCCCAGCCCCGCCTTC. Translated, it gives CASSEANPSPAF.

This clonotype was detected a few times. V and J are TRBV7-3 and TRBJ2-1, with 8 positions matching TRBD2. The germline V gene encodes CDR1 SGHTA and CDR2 FQGTGA. V lost 5 bases to trimming and J lost 4 bases; unmatched junction nucleotides: 7. The CDR3 contains 15 residues. The CDR3 coding sequence is TGTGCCAGCAGCCCGCCGGGGGGGCTATACAATGAGCAGTTCTTC. This codes for CASSPPGGLYNEQFF.

DNA for the CDR3: TGTGCCAGCAGAGGTTACAGGGGACCAACTGAAGCTTTCTTT. Its protein product is CASRGYRGPTEAFF. V is TRBV25-1 and J is TRBJ1-1; 7 positions agree with TRBD1. Trimming at V came to 6 bases and at J to 5 bases, leaving 9 bases not matched to a gene. Per germline, CDR1 MGHDK and CDR2 SYGVNS. This CDR3 region has 14 residues.

The V call is TRBV20-1, the J call TRBJ2-3; D possibly uses TRBD1 or TRBD2 (6 bases each). Germline CDR1 DFQATT, CDR2 SNEGSKA (reference sequence). The germline V and J ends were trimmed by 6 bases and 1 base, with 11 bases remaining between them. CDR3 length: 13 residues. The CDR3 loop reads CSAHREGTDTQYF. The DNA of the CDR3 is TGCAGTGCGCACAGGGAGGGCACAGATACGCAGTATTTT.

This clonotype has ten or more counts. The chain uses TRBV5-1 and TRBJ2-7, with 8 nucleotides matching TRBD2. The CDR3 covers 14 residues. V lost 2 bases and J lost 5; bases outside the gene matches: 6. Germline CDR1 and CDR2: SGHRS and YFSETQ. The CDR3 nucleotides read TGCGCCAGCAGCTTCGCGGGGGGAGGAGACGAGCAGTACTTC. Its protein product is CASSFAGGGDEQYF.

The chain recombines TRBV12-5 with TRBJ2-1, with D perhaps matching TRBD1 (6 bases). The CDR3 consists of 17 residues. Germline V lookup: CDR1 LGHNT, CDR2 FRNRAP. Deletions cut 0 bases from V and 3 bases from J, with 15 bases between. The CDR3 reads CASGLVPGADLYNEQFF. The CDR3 DNA sequence: TGTGCTAGTGGTTTGGTACCAGGGGCGGACCTCTACAATGAGCAGTTCTTC.

The CDR3 nucleotides are TGTGCCTGGAGTGTATCCGGCTACTACGAGCAGTACTTC. As protein: CAWSVSGYYEQYF. The rearrangement joins TRBV30 to TRBJ2-7, with D hard to call. Germline V gene data show CDR1 as GTSNPN and CDR2 as SVGIG (reference sequence). The CDR3 totals 13 residues. The ends were cut back, 0 bases at V and 3 bases at J, with 9 bases in the middle.

The chain has TRBV10-3 and TRBJ2-5; 7 nucleotides line up with TRBD1. The junction had 6 bases not matched to a gene; V was cut back by 2 bases and J by 3 bases. Per germline, CDR1 ENHRY and CDR2 SYGVKD. The CDR3 has 15 amino acids. As DNA, the CDR3 is TGTGCCATCAGTGAGGGGAGAGGGGGCGAAGAGACCCAGTACTTC. Amino acid sequence: CAISEGRGGEETQYF.

This clonotype was picked up many times. V is TRBV5-1 and J is TRBJ2-7, with D perhaps being TRBD1 or TRBD2 (5 bases each). Trimming pared 6 bases from V and 6 bases from J, leaving 16 bases between. This CDR3 region has 13 residues. Germline CDR1 is SGHRS and CDR2 is YFSETQ. CDR3 residues: CASTLVSGREQYF. The CDR3 coding sequence is TGCGCCAGCACCCTTGTATCGGGGCGCGAGCAGTACTTC.

The chain joins TRBV9 to TRBJ2-2; D is undetermined. Deletions cut 2 bases from V and 2 bases from J, with 10 bases between. Germline V CDR1 and CDR2: SGDLS, YYNGEE. The CDR3 extends over 15 amino acids. CDR3 nucleotides: TGTGCCAGCAGCGTGTCTAACCACAACACCGGGGAGCTGTTTTTT. As protein: CASSVSNHNTGELFF.

The chain uses TRBV4-3 and TRBJ1-1; D perhaps matches TRBD1 (6 bases). This CDR3 spans 13 amino acids. Trimming took off 0 bases at V and 6 bases at J, with 8 bases between the two ends. Germline V gene sequence: CDR1 LGHNA, CDR2 YSLEER. The CDR3 spells CASSQEWGPEAFF. CDR3 DNA: TGCGCCAGCAGCCAAGAGTGGGGGCCTGAAGCTTTCTTT.

The chain has TRBV5-1 and TRBJ2-5, with D unclear. The germline CDR1 and CDR2 sequences are SGHRS and YFSETQ. The CDR3 runs to 13 residues. Trimming pared 4 bases from V and 1 base from J, leaving 8 bases between. The CDR3 is CASSILRQETQYF. The CDR3 DNA is TGCGCCAGCAGCATTCTCCGCCAAGAGACCCAGTACTTC.

V usage is TRBV10-3 and J usage is TRBJ1-4; a weak D match, TRBD1 (5 bases). Deletions cut 5 bases from V and 4 bases from J, with 17 bases between. The germline CDR1 and CDR2 sequences are ENHRY and SYGVKD. CDR3 size: 16 residues. CDR3 DNA sequence: TGTGCCATCAGTCAGACAGAGCCCGGGATTAATGAAAAACTGTTTTTT. This codes for CAISQTEPGINEKLFF.